The 13 T cell receptor beta chains below all came from one sample that was sequenced in a study of shared clonotypes between healthy human individuals. Measured with immunoSEQ multiplex PCR; TCRdb has only the in-frame clones, and not every one. The sample shows around 2.1 million clones, roughly 91% of them seen only once. Selected positively for CCR7 and CD45RO-negative, naive CD8 cells excluded terminally differentiated effector memory CD45RA+ cells. The specimen was naive CD8+ T cells from PBMCs. These receptors were obtained from a man between 18 and 29 years old in good health. Some clones in this sample may be carry-over from other donors' samples.

This clone was picked up a small number of times. The rearrangement links TRBV9 to TRBJ2-7, with TRBD2 as a possible D gene (6 bases). Looked up from germline, CDR1 is SGDLS and CDR2 is YYNGEE. The CDR3 extends over 13 amino acids. With 3 bases removed from V and 6 bases from J, the gap between germline ends came to 13 bases. The DNA of the CDR3 is TGTGCCAGCAGCGGACTAGGGGCGGGCGAGCAGTACTTC. The encoded protein is CASSGLGAGEQYF.

The chain uses TRBV5-6 and TRBJ2-1; D is uncertain. V lost 0 bases, J lost 9 bases, and 13 bases lay in between. The CDR3 loop spans 14 amino acids. Germline lookup yields CDR1 SGHDT and CDR2 YYEEEE. The CDR3 loop reads CASSLVLRSSEQFF. The CDR3 nucleotides read TGTGCCAGCAGCTTGGTTCTCCGCTCGAGTGAGCAGTTCTTC.

This chain links TRBV5-1 with TRBJ2-1; 8 bases agree with TRBD1. This CDR3 has 16 residues. V lost 4 bases, J lost 6 bases, and 12 bases stayed unmatched. CDR1 SGHRS and CDR2 YFSETQ come from the germline V gene. The CDR3 sequence is CASSLLGDRSSNEQFF. The CDR3 region has the DNA TGCGCCAGCAGCCTGCTTGGGGACAGGAGCTCCAATGAGCAGTTCTTC. The variable domain in full, with the rest retrieved from reference TRBV5-1 and TRBJ2-1, is KAGVTQTPRYLIKTRGQQVTLSCSPISGHRSVSWYQQTPGQGLQFLFEYFSETQRNKGNFPGRFSGRQFSNSRSEMNVSTLELGDSALYLCASSLLGDRSSNEQFFGPGTRLTVL.

V gene TRBV2 combines with J gene TRBJ2-1, with no clear D. V lost 10 bases and J lost 4, with 17 bases in between. Germline V lookup: CDR1 SNHLY, CDR2 FYNNEI. The CDR3 contains 14 residues. CDR3 amino acids: CATRAAGQYNEQFF. The CDR3 DNA follows: TGTGCCACCCGCGCCGCCGGCCAATACAATGAGCAGTTCTTC.

The chain couples TRBV28 to TRBJ2-2, with 8 bases identical to TRBD1. Trimming cost V 5 bases and J 5 bases; bases outside gene matches: 7. The CDR3 runs to 15 residues. CDR1 is MDHEN, CDR2 SYDVKM, per germline. CDR3 DNA sequence: TGTGCCAGCAGTCCACACGGACAGGGAACCGGGGAGCTGTTTTTT. As protein: CASSPHGQGTGELFF.

J is TRBJ2-1 and V is TRBV10-2, with no clear D. There are 14 residues in the CDR3. Looked up from germline, CDR1 is WSHSY and CDR2 is SAAADI. Trimming took off 2 bases at V and 4 bases at J, with 9 bases between the two ends. The CDR3 nucleotides read TGCGCCAGCAGTGAGAGGCTAGGTTACAATGAGCAGTTCTTC. It codes for CASSERLGYNEQFF.

The chain links TRBV9 to TRBJ1-2; 7 bases are a match to TRBD1. The CDR3 loop spans 15 amino acids. CDR1 is SGDLS, CDR2 YYNGEE, per germline. The V and J ends lost 3 bases and 8 bases, in that order; junction bases with no gene match: 13. The CDR3 DNA sequence: TGTGCCAGCAGCGAACCCCAGGGGGGGCTCGAAGGCTACACCTTC. Protein sequence: CASSEPQGGLEGYTF.

The V gene is TRBV30, the J gene TRBJ2-7; 9 nucleotides match TRBD1. The CDR3 totals 16 residues. In germline, CDR1 is GTSNPN, CDR2 SVGIG (reference sequence). V was clipped by 0 bases and J by 3 bases; unmatched bases: 9. CDR3 region: CAWSVLVRQGVYEQYF. For the CDR3, the DNA is TGTGCCTGGAGTGTACTGGTAAGACAGGGGGTCTACGAGCAGTACTTC.

This chain connects TRBV27 to TRBJ2-3; perhaps TRBD1 as D (5 bases). Trimming shortened V by 4 bases and J by 1 base, and 9 bases separated the two germline ends. The CDR3 has 14 amino acids. Looked up from germline, CDR1 is MNHEY and CDR2 is SMNVEV (reference sequence). The CDR3 DNA reads TGTGCCAGCAGTTCACCCAGGGGCACAGATACGCAGTATTTT. Protein product: CASSSPRGTDTQYF.

The gene calls are TRBV5-1 and TRBJ1-1; unclear D gene. Germline loops: CDR1 SGHRS, CDR2 YFSETQ. Trimming removed 4 bases at V and 4 bases at J, with 8 bases between. There are 12 residues in the CDR3. CDR3 protein: CASSAVPTEAFF. CDR3 DNA sequence: TGCGCCAGCAGCGCCGTCCCCACTGAAGCTTTCTTT.

This chain connects TRBV7-2 to TRBJ2-1, with 7 bases aligning to TRBD2. Germline V gene data show CDR1 as SGHTA and CDR2 as FQGNSA. The CDR3 runs 16 residues. V lost 5 bases to trimming and J lost 4 bases; unmatched junction nucleotides: 11. The CDR3 sequence is CASSVLASGVYNEQFF. CDR3 DNA: TGTGCCAGCAGCGTACTGGCTAGCGGTGTATACAATGAGCAGTTCTTC. Looking up the rest from reference TRBV7-2 and TRBJ2-1 gives the full variable domain: GAGVSQSPSNKVTEKGKDVELRCDPISGHTALYWYRQSLGQGLEFLIYFQGNSAPDKSGLPSDRFSAERTGGSVSTLTIQRTQQEDSAVYLCASSVLASGVYNEQFFGPGTRLTVL.

This sequence joins TRBV11-2 and TRBJ2-1; D might be TRBD1 (6 bases). This CDR3 has 16 residues. Germline assignment: CDR1 SGHAT and CDR2 FQNNGV. Trimming left V 5 bases short and J 5 bases short, with 19 bases between. The CDR3 spells CASSSNSGADHNEQFF. Written as DNA, the CDR3 is TGTGCCAGCAGCAGTAATTCAGGGGCCGACCACAATGAGCAGTTCTTC.

This rearrangement joins TRBV27 to TRBJ2-4, with 8 nucleotides matching TRBD1. Germline CDR1 MNHEY, CDR2 SMNVEV (reference sequence). V lost 5 bases, J lost 1 base, and 10 bases stayed unmatched. This CDR3 is 17 amino acids long. CDR3 in amino acids: CASSGGQVALAKNIQYF. In DNA form, the CDR3 reads TGTGCCAGCAGTGGGGGACAGGTTGCTTTGGCCAAAAACATTCAGTACTTC.